The clone carrying this T cell receptor beta chain turned up a few times. What it binds is not known. This sample was taken from a study of STAT5B mutations in CD4+ large granular lymphocyte leukemia. Study-level background: Among healthy controls, a particular HLA allele went with more CDR3 'QG' motifs.

This table comes from immunoSEQ multiplex PCR, and its TCRdb copy is limited to in-frame clones, with some not included. The table records roughly 30,000 clones, around 72% of them present only once. This CDR3 is 14 amino acids long. Germline lookup yields CDR1 SEHNR and CDR2 FQNEAQ (reference sequence). With 4 bases removed from V and 2 bases from J, the gap between germline ends came to 9 bases. General observations from the study: Main leukemic clonotypes were patient-specific, but roughly 23% appeared at low frequency elsewhere.

The chain combines TRBV7-9 with TRBJ2-1; D is possibly TRBD1 (6 bases). This clonotype originated in a human donor in good health. Sequenced material: CD4+ T cells from blood buffy coats. The CDR3 DNA sequence: TGTGCCAGCAGCTCAAGGGGGACCTACAATGAGCAGTTCTTC. Its translation: CASSSRGTYNEQFF.